One sample yielded the 2 T cell receptor beta chains listed below, sequenced in a study of early T cells in non-severe SARS-CoV-2 infection. TCRdb re-called the 5' RACE reads with MiXCR, one entry per CDR3 protein. The sample has about 26,000 distinct CDR3 sequences; about 4.1% are singletons. Sequencing was performed on whole blood. Every receptor here comes from an adult who was a healthcare worker with PCR-confirmed SARS-CoV-2 infection or an uninfected control (not recorded which).

This clonotype came up many times. The V call is TRBV2, the J call TRBJ2-3, with D hard to call. Trimming stripped 3 bases from V and 7 bases from J, with 5 bases between. Germline assignment: CDR1 SNHLY and CDR2 FYNNEI. CDR3 length: 11 residues. CDR3 in amino acids: CASSEGNTQYF. CDR3 coding DNA: TGTGCCAGCAGTGAGGGAAATACGCAGTATTTT.

This clonotype was seen more than once but under ten times. The chain uses TRBV7-2 and TRBJ1-1; D may be TRBD1 (5 bases). The germline V gene encodes CDR1 SGHTA and CDR2 FQGNSA. Between the trimmed V and J ends, which lost 1 base and 5 bases, there was a span of 17 bases. The CDR3 covers 16 residues. The CDR3 nucleotides read TGTGCCAGCAGCTTAGGTAGCAGGGTGATTGGGACTGAAGCTTTCTTT. Translating gives CASSLGSRVIGTEAFF.